Listed below are T cell receptor beta chains from one sample, sequenced in a study of shared clonotypes between healthy human individuals. Libraries were prepared by immunoSEQ multiplex PCR; TCRdb keeps only in-frame clonotypes and omits some of them. The table shows about 690,000 clones, with less than 95% occurring only once. Source material: memory CD8+ T cells from PBMCs. The receptors stem from a man aged 18 to 30 in good health. Some clones in this sample may be carry-over from other donors' samples. CDR3s include the opening cysteine and the closing phenylalanine or tryptophan. The order of the fields is J gene, D gene, V gene, clone size, CDR3 DNA, CDR3 protein. D genes are given only for firm matches. Size tells how often a clone was seen (once, few, many) or the class of an expanded clone, and some rows leave it out.

J: TRBJ2-7
D: -
V: TRBV9
size: -
DNA: TGTGCCAGCAGCGTAGGGACGGGGACCTACGAGCAGTACTTC
CDR3: CASSVGTGTYEQYF

J: TRBJ2-1
D: -
V: TRBV7-9
size: -
DNA: TGTGCCAGCAGCCTCCCAGGGCTCTCCTACAATGAGCAGTTCTTC
CDR3: CASSLPGLSYNEQFF

J: TRBJ1-2
D: -
V: TRBV7-9
size: -
DNA: TGTGCCAGCAGCTTAAAGGCAGGGGATGGCTACACCTTC
CDR3: CASSLKAGDGYTF

J: TRBJ2-5
D: -
V: TRBV13
size: -
DNA: TGTGCCAGCAGCTTAGGGACCCTCCAGGTGGGGACCCAGTACTTC
CDR3: CASSLGTLQVGTQYF

J: TRBJ2-7
D: -
V: TRBV5-5
size: -
DNA: TGTGCCAGCAGCACGGTCGAGGGCTCCGAGCAGTACTTC
CDR3: CASSTVEGSEQYF

J: TRBJ2-7
D: -
V: TRBV6-6
size: -
DNA: TGTGCCAGCAGTTACTCGTTGGCCAGGGGTAACGAGCAGTACTTC
CDR3: CASSYSLARGNEQYF

J: TRBJ2-3
D: -
V: TRBV5-6
size: -
DNA: TGTGCCAGCAGCTTGGCTCCAGGGTGGGGCACAGATACGCAGTATTTT
CDR3: CASSLAPGWGTDTQYF

J: TRBJ2-2
D: TRBD2
V: TRBV15
size: -
DNA: TGTGCCACCAGCCCCGGGAGGATGAACACCGGGGAGCTGTTTTTT
CDR3: CATSPGRMNTGELFF

J: TRBJ1-1
D: -
V: TRBV19
size: -
DNA: TGTGCCAGTCAAAGGGACTTCTCCACTGAAGCTTTCTTT
CDR3: CASQRDFSTEAFF

J: TRBJ2-3
D: -
V: TRBV10-3
size: -
DNA: TGTGCCATCAGTGATTACCCCAGCACAGATACGCAGTATTTT
CDR3: CAISDYPSTDTQYF

J: TRBJ2-2
D: TRBD1
V: TRBV7-2
size: -
DNA: TGTGCCACCCTCGACAGGGGGGAGAACACCGGGGAGCTGTTTTTT
CDR3: CATLDRGENTGELFF

J: TRBJ2-1
D: -
V: TRBV9
size: few
DNA: TGTGCCAGCAGCGTAGGTGACAATGAGCAGTTCTTC
CDR3: CASSVGDNEQFF

J: TRBJ2-1
D: TRBD2
V: TRBV18
size: -
DNA: TGTGCCAGCTCACCAGAGACTAGCGGAAGGAACAATGAGCAGTTCTTC
CDR3: CASSPETSGRNNEQFF

J: TRBJ2-1
D: TRBD1
V: TRBV9
size: -
DNA: TGTGCCAGCAGCGTTCCTCCGGACAGGGTAAACAATGAGCAGTTCTTC
CDR3: CASSVPPDRVNNEQFF